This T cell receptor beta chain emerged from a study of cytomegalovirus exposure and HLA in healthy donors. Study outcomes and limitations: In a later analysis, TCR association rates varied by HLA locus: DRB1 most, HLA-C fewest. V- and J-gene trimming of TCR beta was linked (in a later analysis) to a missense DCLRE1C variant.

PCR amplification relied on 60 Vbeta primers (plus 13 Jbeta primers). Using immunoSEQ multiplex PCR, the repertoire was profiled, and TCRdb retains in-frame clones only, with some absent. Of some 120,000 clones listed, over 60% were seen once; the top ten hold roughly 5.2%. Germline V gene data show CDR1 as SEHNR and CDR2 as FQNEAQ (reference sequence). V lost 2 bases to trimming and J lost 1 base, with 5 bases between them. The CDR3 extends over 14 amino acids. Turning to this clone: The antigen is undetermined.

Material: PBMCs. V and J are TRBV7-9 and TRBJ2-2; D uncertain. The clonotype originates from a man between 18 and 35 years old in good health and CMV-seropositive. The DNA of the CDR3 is TGTGCCAGCAGCTTAATCCTGAACACCGGGGAGCTGTTTTTT. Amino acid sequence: CASSLILNTGELFF.